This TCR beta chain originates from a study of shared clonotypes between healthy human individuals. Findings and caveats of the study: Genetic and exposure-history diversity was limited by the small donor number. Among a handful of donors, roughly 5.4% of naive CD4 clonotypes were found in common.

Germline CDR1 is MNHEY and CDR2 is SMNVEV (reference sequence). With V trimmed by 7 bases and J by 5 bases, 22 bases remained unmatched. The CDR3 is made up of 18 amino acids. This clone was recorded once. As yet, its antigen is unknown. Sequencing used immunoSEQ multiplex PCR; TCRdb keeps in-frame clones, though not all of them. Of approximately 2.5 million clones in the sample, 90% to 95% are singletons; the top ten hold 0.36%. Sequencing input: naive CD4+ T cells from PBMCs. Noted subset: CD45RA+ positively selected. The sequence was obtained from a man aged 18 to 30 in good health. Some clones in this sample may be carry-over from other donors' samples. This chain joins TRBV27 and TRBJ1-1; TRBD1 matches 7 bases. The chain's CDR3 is CASTLRGTLAGGKTEAFF. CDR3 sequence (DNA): TGTGCCAGCACTCTAAGGGGGACCCTCGCAGGGGGAAAAACTGAAGCTTTCTTT.